Sequencing of this T cell receptor beta chain was carried out in a study of regulatory T cells in long-lasting Graves disease. The CDR3 length is 18 residues. Losses at the gene ends were 1 base for V and 2 bases for J; bases not matched to a gene: 7. Germline CDR1 reads LGHNA; CDR2 reads YNFKEQ. Arm-PCR of CDR3 regions and iRepertoire HTBI primers were the basis on which TCR beta libraries were built. Authors' data handling: In the combined samples, under 80 TRBV and approximately 15 TRBJ segments were identified. TCRdb processed the multiplex PCR reads anew with MiXCR; each CDR3 protein has one entry. The authors' filters were not applied to this entry. The data show about 430,000 distinct CDR3 sequences, 20% to 25% seen once. The time point: persistent/refractory GD, antithyroid drugs over 5 years with positive TRAb. PBMC-extracted RNA yielded the TCR library.

The sequence derives from a female donor with Graves disease. The V call is TRBV4-2, the J call TRBJ2-7; 14 positions agree with TRBD2. Source: peripheral blood mononuclear cells (PBMCs), taken when the disease was refractory, from a patient treated with antithyroid drugs. The CDR3 sequence is CASSQGLAGGPGAYEQYF. CDR3 bases: TGTGCCAGCAGCCAAGGACTAGCGGGAGGGCCGGGGGCCTACGAGCAGTACTTC.